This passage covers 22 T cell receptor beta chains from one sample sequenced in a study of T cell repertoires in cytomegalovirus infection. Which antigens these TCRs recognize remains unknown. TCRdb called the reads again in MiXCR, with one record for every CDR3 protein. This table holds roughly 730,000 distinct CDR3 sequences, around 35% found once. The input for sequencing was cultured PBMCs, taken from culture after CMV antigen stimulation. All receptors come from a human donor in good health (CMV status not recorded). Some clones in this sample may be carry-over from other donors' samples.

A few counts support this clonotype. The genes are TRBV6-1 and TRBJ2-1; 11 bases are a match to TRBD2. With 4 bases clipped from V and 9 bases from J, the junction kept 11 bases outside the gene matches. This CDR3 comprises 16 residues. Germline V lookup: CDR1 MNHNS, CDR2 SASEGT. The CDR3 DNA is TGTGCCAGCAGTGTATCACTAGCGGGAGTGTTGGGTGAGCAGTTCTTC. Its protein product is CASSVSLAGVLGEQFF.

The CDR3: CASRLSGRAWNEQFF. CDR3 DNA: TGTGCCAGCAGATTAAGCGGGAGGGCCTGGAATGAGCAGTTCTTC. This chain joins TRBV11-2 and TRBJ2-1; 10 bases fit TRBD2. The J segment lost 7 bases and the V segment lost 6 bases, leaving 9 bases of the junction unmatched. The germline CDR1 and CDR2 sequences are SGHAT and FQNNGV. The CDR3 has 15 residues.

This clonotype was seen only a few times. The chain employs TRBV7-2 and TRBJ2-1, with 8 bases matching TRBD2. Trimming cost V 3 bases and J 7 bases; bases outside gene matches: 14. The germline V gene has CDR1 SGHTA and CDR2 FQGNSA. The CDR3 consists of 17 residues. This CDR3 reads CASSFGSRGGASNEQFF. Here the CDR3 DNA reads TGTGCCAGCAGCTTTGGGTCTCGGGGGGGCGCGAGTAATGAGCAGTTCTTC.

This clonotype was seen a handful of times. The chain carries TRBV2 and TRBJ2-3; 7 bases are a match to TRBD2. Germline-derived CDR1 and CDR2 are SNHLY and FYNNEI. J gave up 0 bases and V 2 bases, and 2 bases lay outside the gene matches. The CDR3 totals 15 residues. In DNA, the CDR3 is TGTGCCAGCAGTGAACTAGCGGATAGCACAGATACGCAGTATTTT. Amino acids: CASSELADSTDTQYF.

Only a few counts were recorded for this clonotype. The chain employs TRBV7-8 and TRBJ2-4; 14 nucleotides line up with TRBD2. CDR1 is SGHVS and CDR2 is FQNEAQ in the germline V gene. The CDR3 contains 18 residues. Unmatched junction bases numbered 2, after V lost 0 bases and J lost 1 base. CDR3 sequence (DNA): TGTGCCAGCAGCTTAGCCCGACTAGCGGGGGGGGCCAAAAACATTCAGTACTTC. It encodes CASSLARLAGGAKNIQYF.

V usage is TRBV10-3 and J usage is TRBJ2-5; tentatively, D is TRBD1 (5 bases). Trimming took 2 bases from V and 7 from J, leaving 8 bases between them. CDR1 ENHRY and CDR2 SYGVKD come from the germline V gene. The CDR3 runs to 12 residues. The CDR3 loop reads CAISEPRGTQYF. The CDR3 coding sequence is TGTGCCATCAGTGAGCCAAGGGGGACCCAGTACTTC.

This CDR3 is CASSYAVGRGWTGELFF. Here the CDR3 DNA reads TGTGCCAGCAGTTACGCTGTCGGCAGGGGATGGACCGGGGAGCTGTTTTTT. The chain combines TRBV6-1 with TRBJ2-2, with D tentatively TRBD1 (6 bases). The CDR3 is 17 amino acids. V shed 5 bases and J shed 5 bases, with 21 bases lying between them. Germline V CDR1 and CDR2: MNHNS, SASEGT.

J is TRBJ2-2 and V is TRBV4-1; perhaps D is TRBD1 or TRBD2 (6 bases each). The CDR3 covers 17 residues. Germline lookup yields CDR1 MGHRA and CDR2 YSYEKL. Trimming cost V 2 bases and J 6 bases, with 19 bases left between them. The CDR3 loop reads CASSQPVRGPSAGELFF. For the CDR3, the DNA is TGCGCCAGCAGCCAACCCGTCCGGGGGCCCTCCGCCGGGGAGCTGTTTTTT.

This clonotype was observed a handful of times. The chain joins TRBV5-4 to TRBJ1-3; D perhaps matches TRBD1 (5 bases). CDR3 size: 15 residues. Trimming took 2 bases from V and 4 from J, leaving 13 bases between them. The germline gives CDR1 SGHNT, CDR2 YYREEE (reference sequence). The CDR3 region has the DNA TGTGCCAGCAGCTTCGCGGCAGGGTCGGGAAACACCATATATTTT. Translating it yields CASSFAAGSGNTIYF. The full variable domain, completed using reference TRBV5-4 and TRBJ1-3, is ETGVTQSPTHLIKTRGQQVTLRCSSQSGHNTVSWYQQALGQGPQFIFQYYREEENGRGNFPPRFSGLQFPNYSSELNVNALELDDSALYLCASSFAAGSGNTIYFGEGSWLTVV.

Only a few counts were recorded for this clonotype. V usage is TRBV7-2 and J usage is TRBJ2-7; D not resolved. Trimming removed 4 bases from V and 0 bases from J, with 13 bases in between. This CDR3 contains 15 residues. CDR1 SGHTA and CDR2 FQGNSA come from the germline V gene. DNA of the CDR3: TGTGCCAGCAGCTCAGATGTACAATTCTCCTACGAGCAGTACTTC. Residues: CASSSDVQFSYEQYF.

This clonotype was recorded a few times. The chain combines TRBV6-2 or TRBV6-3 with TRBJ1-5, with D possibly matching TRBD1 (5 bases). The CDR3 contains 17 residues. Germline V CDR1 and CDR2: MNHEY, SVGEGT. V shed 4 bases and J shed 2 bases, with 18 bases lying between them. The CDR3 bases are TGTGCCAGCAGTTCTTCCCTGGACAACCCGGGCAATCAGCCCCAGCATTTT. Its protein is CASSSSLDNPGNQPQHF.

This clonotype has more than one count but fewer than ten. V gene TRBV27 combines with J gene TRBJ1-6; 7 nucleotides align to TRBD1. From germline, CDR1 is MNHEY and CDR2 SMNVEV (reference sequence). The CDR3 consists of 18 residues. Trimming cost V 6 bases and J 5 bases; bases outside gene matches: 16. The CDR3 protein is CASRPLGTDKFDNSPLHF. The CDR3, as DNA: TGTGCCAGCAGACCACTCGGGACAGACAAATTCGATAATTCACCCCTCCACTTT.

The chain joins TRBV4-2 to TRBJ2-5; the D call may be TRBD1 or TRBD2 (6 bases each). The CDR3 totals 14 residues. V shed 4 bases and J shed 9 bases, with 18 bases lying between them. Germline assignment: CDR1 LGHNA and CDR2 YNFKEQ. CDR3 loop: CASSLERGGPAQYF. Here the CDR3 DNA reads TGTGCCAGCAGCCTGGAGCGTGGGGGGCCGGCCCAGTACTTC.

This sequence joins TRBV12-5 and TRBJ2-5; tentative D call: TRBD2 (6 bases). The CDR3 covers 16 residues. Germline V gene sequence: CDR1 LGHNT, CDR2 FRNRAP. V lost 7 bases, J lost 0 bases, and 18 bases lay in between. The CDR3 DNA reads TGTGCTAGTGCCGAGGCGGGGTTCGCGCACCAAGAGACCCAGTACTTC. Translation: CASAEAGFAHQETQYF.

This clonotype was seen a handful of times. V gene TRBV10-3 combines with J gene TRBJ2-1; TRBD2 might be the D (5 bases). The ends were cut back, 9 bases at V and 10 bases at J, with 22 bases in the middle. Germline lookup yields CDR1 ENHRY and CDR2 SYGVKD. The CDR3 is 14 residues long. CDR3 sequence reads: CAMAESGNSREQFF. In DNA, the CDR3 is TGTGCCATGGCCGAGTCCGGGAACAGCAGGGAGCAGTTCTTC.

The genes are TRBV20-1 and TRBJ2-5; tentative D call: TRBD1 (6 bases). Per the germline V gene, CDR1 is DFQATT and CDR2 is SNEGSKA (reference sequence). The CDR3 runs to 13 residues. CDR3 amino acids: CSVLQGTQETQYF. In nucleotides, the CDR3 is TGCAGCGTCCTCCAGGGGACCCAAGAGACCCAGTACTTC.

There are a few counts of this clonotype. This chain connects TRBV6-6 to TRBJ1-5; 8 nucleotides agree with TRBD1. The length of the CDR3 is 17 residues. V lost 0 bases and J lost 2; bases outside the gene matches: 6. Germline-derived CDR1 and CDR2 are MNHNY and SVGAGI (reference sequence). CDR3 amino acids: CASSYSPDRDGNQPQHF. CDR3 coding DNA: TGTGCCAGCAGTTACTCCCCGGACAGGGATGGCAATCAGCCCCAGCATTTT.

CDR3 sequence reads: CARQGGRTDTQYF. The CDR3 nucleotides read TGTGCCAGGCAGGGGGGGCGCACAGATACGCAGTATTTT. The V call is TRBV7-2, the J call TRBJ2-3; D assignment may be TRBD1 or TRBD2 (7 bases each). This CDR3 is 13 amino acids long. Germline lookup yields CDR1 SGHTA and CDR2 FQGNSA. The V and J ends lost 9 bases and 1 base respectively, with 11 bases between them.

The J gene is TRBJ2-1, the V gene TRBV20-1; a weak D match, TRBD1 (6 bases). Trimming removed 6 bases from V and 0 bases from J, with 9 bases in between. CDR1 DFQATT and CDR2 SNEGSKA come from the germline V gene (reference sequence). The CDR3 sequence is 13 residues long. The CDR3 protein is CSAGAYSYNEQFF. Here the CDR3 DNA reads TGCAGTGCGGGGGCTTACTCCTACAATGAGCAGTTCTTC.

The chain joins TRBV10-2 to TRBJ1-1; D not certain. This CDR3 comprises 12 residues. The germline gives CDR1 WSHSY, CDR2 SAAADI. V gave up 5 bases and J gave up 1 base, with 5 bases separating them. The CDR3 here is CASSMGNTEAFF. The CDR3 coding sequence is TGCGCCAGCAGTATGGGGAACACTGAAGCTTTCTTT.

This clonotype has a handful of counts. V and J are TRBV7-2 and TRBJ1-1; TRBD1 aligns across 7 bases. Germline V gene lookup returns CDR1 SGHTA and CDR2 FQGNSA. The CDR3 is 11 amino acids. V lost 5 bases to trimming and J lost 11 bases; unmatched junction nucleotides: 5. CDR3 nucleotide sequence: TGTGCCAGCAGCCCAGGGGGTGCGGCTTTCTTT. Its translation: CASSPGGAAFF.

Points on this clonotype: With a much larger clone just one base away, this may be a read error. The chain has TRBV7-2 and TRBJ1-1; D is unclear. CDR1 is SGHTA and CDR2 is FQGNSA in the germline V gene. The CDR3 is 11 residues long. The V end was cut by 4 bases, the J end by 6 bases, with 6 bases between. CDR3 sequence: CASSSIAEAFF. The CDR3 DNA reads TGTGCCAGCAGCTCAATCGCTGAAGCTTTCTTT.